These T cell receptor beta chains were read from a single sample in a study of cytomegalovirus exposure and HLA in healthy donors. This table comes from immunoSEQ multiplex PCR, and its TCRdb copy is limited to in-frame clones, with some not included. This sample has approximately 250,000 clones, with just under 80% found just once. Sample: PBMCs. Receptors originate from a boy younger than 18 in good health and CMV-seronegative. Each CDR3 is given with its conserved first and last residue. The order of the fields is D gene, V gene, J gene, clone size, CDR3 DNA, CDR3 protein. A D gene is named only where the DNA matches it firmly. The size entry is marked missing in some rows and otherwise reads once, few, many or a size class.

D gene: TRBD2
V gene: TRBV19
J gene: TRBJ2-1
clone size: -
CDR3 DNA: TGTGCCAGTAGTGGGGGACTAGCGGGTTTTTACTCCTACAATGAGCAGTTCTTC
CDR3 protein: CASSGGLAGFYSYNEQFF

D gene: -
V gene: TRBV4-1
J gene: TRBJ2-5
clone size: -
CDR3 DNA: TGCGCCAGCAGCCAAAAACGGGGGAATGCCCAAGAGACCCAGTACTTC
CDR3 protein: CASSQKRGNAQETQYF

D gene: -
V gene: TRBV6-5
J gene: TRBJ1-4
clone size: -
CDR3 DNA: TGTGCCAGCAGTTTTAATCGTGAAAAACTGTTTTTT
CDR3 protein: CASSFNREKLFF

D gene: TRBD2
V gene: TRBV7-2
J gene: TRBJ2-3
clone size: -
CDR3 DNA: TGTGCCAGCAGCTTAGAACTAGCGGGGAGAACAGATACGCAGTATTTT
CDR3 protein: CASSLELAGRTDTQYF

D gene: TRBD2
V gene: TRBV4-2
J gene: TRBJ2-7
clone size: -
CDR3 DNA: TGTGCCAGCAGCCAGGCAGCGGGAAGATACGAGCAGTACTTC
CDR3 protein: CASSQAAGRYEQYF

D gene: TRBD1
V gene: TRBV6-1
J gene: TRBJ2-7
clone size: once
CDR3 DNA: TGTGCCAGCAGAACAGGGGGCCTGTACGAGCAGTACTTC
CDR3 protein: CASRTGGLYEQYF

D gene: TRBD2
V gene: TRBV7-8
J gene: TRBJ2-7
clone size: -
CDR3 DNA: TGTGCCAGCAGCCTGGGACTAGCGTCCCACGAGCAGTACTTC
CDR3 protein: CASSLGLASHEQYF

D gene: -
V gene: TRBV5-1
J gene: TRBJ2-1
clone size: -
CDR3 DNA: TGCGCCAGCAGCTTGGAGGGACTGCTAACTCTCAATGAGCAGTTCTTC
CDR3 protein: CASSLEGLLTLNEQFF

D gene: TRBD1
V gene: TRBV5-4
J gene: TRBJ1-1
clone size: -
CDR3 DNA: TGTGCCAGCAGCTCCCGGGACAGGGGGACTGAAGCTTTCTTT
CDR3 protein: CASSSRDRGTEAFF

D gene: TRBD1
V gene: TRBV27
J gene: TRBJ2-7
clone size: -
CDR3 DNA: TGTGCCAGCAGTTTCCGGGACAGAGCTTACGAGCAGTACTTC
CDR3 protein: CASSFRDRAYEQYF

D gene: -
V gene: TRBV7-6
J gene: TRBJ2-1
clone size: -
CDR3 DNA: TGTGCCAGCAGGGACCGGGACTCCGACGAGCAGTTCTTC
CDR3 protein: CASRDRDSDEQFF

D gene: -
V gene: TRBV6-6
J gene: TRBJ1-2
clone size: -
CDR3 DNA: TGTGCCAGCAGTTACCCAGGGGACCTCAACTATGGCTACACCTTC
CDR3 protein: CASSYPGDLNYGYTF

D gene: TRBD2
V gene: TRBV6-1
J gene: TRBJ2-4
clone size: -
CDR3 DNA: TGTGCCAGCAGGAGGTTCGCGGGAGTAGAAAACATTCAGTACTTC
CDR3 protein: CASRRFAGVENIQYF

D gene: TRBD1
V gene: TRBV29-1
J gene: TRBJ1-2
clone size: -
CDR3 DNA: TGCAGCGTTTCGGGACAGTTAGCTAACTATGGCTACACCTTC
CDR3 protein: CSVSGQLANYGYTF

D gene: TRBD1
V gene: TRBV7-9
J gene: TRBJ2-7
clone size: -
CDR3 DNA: TGTGCCAGCAGCTTAGAGACAGGGTACTACGAGCAGTACTTC
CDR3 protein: CASSLETGYYEQYF

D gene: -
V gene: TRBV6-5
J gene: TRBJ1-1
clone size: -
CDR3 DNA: TGTGCCAGCAGTTACCCGGGATCGACGTTGGGAGCTTTCTTT
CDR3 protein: CASSYPGSTLGAFF

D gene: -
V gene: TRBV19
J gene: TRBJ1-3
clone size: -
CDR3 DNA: TGTGCCAGTAGTATTGCAGGGACTGGAAACACCATATATTTT
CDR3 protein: CASSIAGTGNTIYF

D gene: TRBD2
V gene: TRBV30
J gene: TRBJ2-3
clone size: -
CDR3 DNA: TGTGCCTGGAGGGGACTAGCGGGCTGGAGCATACGCACAGATACGCAGTATTTT
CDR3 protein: CAWRGLAGWSIRTDTQYF

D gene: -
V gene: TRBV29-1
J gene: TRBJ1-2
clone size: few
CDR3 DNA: TGCAGCGTTGAAGATCAGAATGGTGGCTACACCTTC
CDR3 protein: CSVEDQNGGYTF

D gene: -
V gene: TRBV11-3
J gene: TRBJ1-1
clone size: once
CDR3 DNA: TGTGCCAGCAGCTTAGAACAGAACACTGAAGCTTTCTTT
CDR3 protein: CASSLEQNTEAFF

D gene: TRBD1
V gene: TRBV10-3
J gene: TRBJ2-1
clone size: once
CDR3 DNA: TGTGCCATCAAAGCCGGGACAGGGATCTCCTACAATGAGCAGTTCTTC
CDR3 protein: CAIKAGTGISYNEQFF

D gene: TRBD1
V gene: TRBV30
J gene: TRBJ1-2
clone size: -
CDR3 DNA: TGTGCCTGGAGTACAGGGGGCGGCTATGGCTACACCTTC
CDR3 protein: CAWSTGGGYGYTF

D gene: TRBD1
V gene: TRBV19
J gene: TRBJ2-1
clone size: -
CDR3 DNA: TGTGCCAGTAGTGGGGGACAGGGAGCATTTGAGCAGTTCTTC
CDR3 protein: CASSGGQGAFEQFF

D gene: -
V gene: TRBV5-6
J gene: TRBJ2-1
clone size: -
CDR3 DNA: TGTGCCAGCACCCAATCCCCCCGGGGGGCTTTGAGGAATGAGCAGTTCTTC
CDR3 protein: CASTQSPRGALRNEQFF

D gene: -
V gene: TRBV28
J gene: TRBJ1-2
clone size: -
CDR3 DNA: TGTGCCAGCAGCACAGATCTTACGAACAGGTGGAGAGACTATGGCTACACCTTC
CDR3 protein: CASSTDLTNRWRDYGYTF

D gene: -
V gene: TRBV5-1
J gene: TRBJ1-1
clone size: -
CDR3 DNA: TGCGCCAGCAGCTCCGGGACACCTAACACTGAAGCTTTCTTT
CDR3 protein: CASSSGTPNTEAFF

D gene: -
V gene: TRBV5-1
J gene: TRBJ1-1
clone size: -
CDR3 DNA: TGCGCCAGCAGCTTGCCAGGGATGGACACTGAAGCTTTCTTT
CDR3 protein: CASSLPGMDTEAFF

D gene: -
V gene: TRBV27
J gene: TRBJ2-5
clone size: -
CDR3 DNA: TGTGCCAGCAGTTTATCTTCCTTCCAAGAGACCCAGTACTTC
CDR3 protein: CASSLSSFQETQYF

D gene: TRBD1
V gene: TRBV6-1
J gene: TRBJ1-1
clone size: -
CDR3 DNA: TGTGCCAGCAGTTTTCGACAGGGGTTGAACACTGAAGCTTTCTTT
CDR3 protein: CASSFRQGLNTEAFF

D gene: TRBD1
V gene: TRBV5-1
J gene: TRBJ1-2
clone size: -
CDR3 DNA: TGCGCCAGCAGCCTTGGGGGACAGGCCTTGGGCTACACCTTC
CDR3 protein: CASSLGGQALGYTF

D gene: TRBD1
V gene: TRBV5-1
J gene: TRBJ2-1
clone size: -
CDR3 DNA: TGCGCCAGCAGCTTAGGACAGGGGGCTAATGAGCAGTTCTTC
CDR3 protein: CASSLGQGANEQFF

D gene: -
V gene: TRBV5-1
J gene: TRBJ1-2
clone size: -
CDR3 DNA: TGCGCCAGCAGCTTGATCGGAGGGGATGGCTACACCTTC
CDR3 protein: CASSLIGGDGYTF

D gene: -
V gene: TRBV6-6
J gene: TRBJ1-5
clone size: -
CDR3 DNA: TGTGCCAGCACCTACGGGGGTAGCAATCAGCCCCAGCATTTT
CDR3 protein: CASTYGGSNQPQHF